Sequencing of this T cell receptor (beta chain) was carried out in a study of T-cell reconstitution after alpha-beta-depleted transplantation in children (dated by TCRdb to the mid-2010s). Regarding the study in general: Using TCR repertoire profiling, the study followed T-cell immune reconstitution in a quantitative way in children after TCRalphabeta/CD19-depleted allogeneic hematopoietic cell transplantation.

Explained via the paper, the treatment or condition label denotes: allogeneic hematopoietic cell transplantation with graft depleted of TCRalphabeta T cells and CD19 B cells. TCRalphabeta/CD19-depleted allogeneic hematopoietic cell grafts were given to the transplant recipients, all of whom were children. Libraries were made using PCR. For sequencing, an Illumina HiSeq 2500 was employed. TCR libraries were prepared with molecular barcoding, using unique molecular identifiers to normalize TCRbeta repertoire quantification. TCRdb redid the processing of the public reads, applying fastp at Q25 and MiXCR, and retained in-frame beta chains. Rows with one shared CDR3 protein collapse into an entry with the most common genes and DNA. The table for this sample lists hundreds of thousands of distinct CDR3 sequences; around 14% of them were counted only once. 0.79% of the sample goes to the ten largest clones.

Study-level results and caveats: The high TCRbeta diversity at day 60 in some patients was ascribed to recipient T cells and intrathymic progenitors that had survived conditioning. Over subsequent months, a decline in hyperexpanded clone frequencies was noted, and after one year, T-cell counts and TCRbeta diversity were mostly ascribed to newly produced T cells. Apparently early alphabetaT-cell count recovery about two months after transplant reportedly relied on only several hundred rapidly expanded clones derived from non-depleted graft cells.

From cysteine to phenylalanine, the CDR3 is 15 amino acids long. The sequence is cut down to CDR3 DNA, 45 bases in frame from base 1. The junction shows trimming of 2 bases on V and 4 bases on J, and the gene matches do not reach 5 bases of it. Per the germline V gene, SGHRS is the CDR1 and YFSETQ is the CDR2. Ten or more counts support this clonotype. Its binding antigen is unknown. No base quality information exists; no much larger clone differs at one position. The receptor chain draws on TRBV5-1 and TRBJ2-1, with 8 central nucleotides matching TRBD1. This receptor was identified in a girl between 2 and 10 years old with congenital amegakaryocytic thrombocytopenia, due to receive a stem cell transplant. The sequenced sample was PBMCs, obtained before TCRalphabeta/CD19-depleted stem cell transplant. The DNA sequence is TGCGCCAGCAGCTTTGCCGGGACAGGTTACAATGAGCAGTTCTTC. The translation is CASSFAGTGYNEQFF.